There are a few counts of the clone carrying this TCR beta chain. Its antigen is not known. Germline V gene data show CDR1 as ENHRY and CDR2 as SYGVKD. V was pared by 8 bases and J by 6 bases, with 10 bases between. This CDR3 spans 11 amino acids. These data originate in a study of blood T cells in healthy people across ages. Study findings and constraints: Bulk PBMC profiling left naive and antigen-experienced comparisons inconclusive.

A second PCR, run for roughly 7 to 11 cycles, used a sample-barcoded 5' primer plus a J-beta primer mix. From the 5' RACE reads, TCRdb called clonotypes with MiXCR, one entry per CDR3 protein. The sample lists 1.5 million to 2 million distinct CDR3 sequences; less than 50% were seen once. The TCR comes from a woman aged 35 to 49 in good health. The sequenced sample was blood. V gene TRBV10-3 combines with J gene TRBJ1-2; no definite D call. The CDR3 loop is CAIGKGNGYTF. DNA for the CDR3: TGTGCCATCGGGAAGGGAAATGGCTACACCTTC.